The 14 T cell receptor beta chains given below trace back to one sample, sequenced in a study of blood T cell repertoires in COVID-19. Assay: immunoSEQ multiplex PCR; the TCRdb copy retains only in-frame clones and omits some. The sample consists of around 160,000 clones, 75% to 85% of them appearing once. Sequenced: PBMCs or T cells enriched from blood (not recorded which). Receptors were obtained from a woman aged 55-75 years who had recovered from COVID-19.

The rearrangement uses TRBV7-2 and TRBJ1-1, with 7 bases fitting TRBD1. This CDR3 has 11 amino acids. Trimming cost V 8 bases and J 10 bases; bases outside gene matches: 7. Germline V CDR1 and CDR2: SGHTA, FQGNSA. The CDR3 loop reads CASGQTGLAFF. The CDR3 DNA follows: TGTGCCAGCGGCCAGACAGGGTTAGCTTTCTTT.

The sample holds a few counts of this clone. This chain uses TRBV12-5 with TRBJ2-5; 12 nucleotides match TRBD1. With 6 bases clipped from V and 7 bases from J, the junction kept 6 bases outside the gene matches. The CDR3 has 14 amino acids. In germline, CDR1 is LGHNT, CDR2 FRNRAP. The CDR3 DNA reads TGTGCTAGTGGCCCGGGACAGGGGGCCGGGACCCAGTACTTC. It yields the protein CASGPGQGAGTQYF. Full variable domain (remainder filled in from reference TRBV12-5 and TRBJ2-5): DARVTQTPRHKVTEMGQEVTMRCQPILGHNTVFWYRQTMMQGLELLAYFRNRAPLDDSGMPKDRFSAEMPDATLATLKIQPSEPRDSAVYFCASGPGQGAGTQYFGPGTRLLVL.

The J gene is TRBJ1-1, the V gene TRBV6-5; possibly TRBD1 for D (6 bases). Per germline, CDR1 MNHEY and CDR2 SVGAGI. The V end lost 8 bases, the J end lost 6 bases, and 19 bases lay between the germline ends. There are 14 residues in the CDR3. CDR3 nucleotides: TGTGCCAGCCTACAGGGCCCCGTTTCAGCTGAAGCTTTCTTT. Translating gives CASLQGPVSAEAFF.

V gene TRBV7-2 combines with J gene TRBJ2-4; 9 bases agree with TRBD2. Unmatched junction bases numbered 13, after V lost 5 bases and J lost 5 bases. The CDR3 runs 17 residues. Germline CDR1 is SGHTA and CDR2 is FQGNSA. CDR3 amino acids: CASSPGGGGAGENIQYF. The CDR3 coding sequence is TGTGCCAGCAGCCCAGGTGGCGGGGGGGCTGGCGAAAACATTCAGTACTTC.

The chain has TRBV7-9 and TRBJ1-1; no clear D gene. Germline V gene data show CDR1 as SEHNR and CDR2 as FQNEAQ (reference sequence). The CDR3 is 11 residues long. V shed 2 bases and J shed 6 bases, with 4 bases lying between them. CDR3 DNA: TGTGCCAGCAGCTTAACAGCTGAAGCTTTCTTT. Protein sequence: CASSLTAEAFF. The full variable domain, in which reference TRBV7-9 and TRBJ1-1 provide the parts outside the CDR3, is DTGVSQNPRHKITKRGQNVTFRCDPISEHNRLYWYRQTLGQGPEFLTYFQNEAQLEKSRLLSDRFSAERPKGSFSTLEIQRTEQGDSAMYLCASSLTAEAFFGQGTRLTVV.

The V gene is TRBV2, the J gene TRBJ1-5; the D is unclear. Trimming shortened V by 0 bases and J by 4 bases, and 7 bases separated the two germline ends. Germline CDR1 reads SNHLY; CDR2 reads FYNNEI. The CDR3 covers 14 residues. The CDR3, as DNA: TGTGCCAGCAGTGAAGCTCGGTCTAATCAGCCCCAGCATTTT. Amino acid sequence: CASSEARSNQPQHF.

The chain recombines TRBV4-2 with TRBJ1-6, with 7 bases that match TRBD1. Germline CDR1 LGHNA, CDR2 YNFKEQ. The CDR3 loop spans 15 amino acids. The junction had 5 bases not matched to a gene; V was cut back by 6 bases and J by 3 bases. The CDR3 nucleotides read TGTGCCAGCAGTTCTCAGGGGGACTATAATTCACCCCTCCACTTT. This codes for CASSSQGDYNSPLHF.

The CDR3 region has the DNA TGTGCCAGCAGTGAGTATGGGCAGCTGAACACTGAAGCTTTCTTT. Its translation is CASSEYGQLNTEAFF. V usage is TRBV2 and J usage is TRBJ1-1, with D unresolved. The length of the CDR3 is 15 residues. V dropped 3 bases and J dropped 0 bases, with 11 bases sitting between them. Per the germline V gene, CDR1 is SNHLY and CDR2 is FYNNEI.

The CDR3 loop reads CASSLSRQTLGNTEAFF. CDR3 nucleotide sequence: TGTGCCAGCAGTTTATCGAGGCAGACCTTGGGGAACACTGAAGCTTTCTTT. The rearrangement links TRBV27 to TRBJ1-1; D gene unclear. This CDR3 contains 17 residues. V was clipped by 0 bases and J by 1 base, with 15 bases between them. Germline V gene data show CDR1 as MNHEY and CDR2 as SMNVEV (reference sequence).

The chain recombines TRBV5-1 with TRBJ2-2, with D maybe TRBD2 (5 bases). The CDR3 runs 16 residues. Germline-derived CDR1 and CDR2 are SGHRS and YFSETQ. Trimming stripped 2 bases from V and 1 base from J, with 12 bases between. In nucleotides, the CDR3 is TGCGCCAGCAGCTTATTGACCCGGGGGAACACCGGGGAGCTGTTTTTT. Encoded protein: CASSLLTRGNTGELFF.

As DNA, the CDR3 is TGTGCCAGCAGTGAATGGGGACAGGTTAATGAGCAGTTCTTC. As protein: CASSEWGQVNEQFF. The chain combines TRBV2 with TRBJ2-1, with 8 bases fitting TRBD1. The CDR3 sequence is 14 residues long. V shed 2 bases, J shed 7 bases, and the junction held 4 bases outside the gene matches. From germline, CDR1 is SNHLY and CDR2 FYNNEI.

This clone was recorded once. The chain joins TRBV6-1 to TRBJ1-5; TRBD1 is a possible D gene (6 bases). The CDR3 has 15 amino acids. Germline CDR1 reads MNHNS; CDR2 reads SASEGT. Trimming shortened V by 3 bases and J by 3 bases, and 12 bases separated the two germline ends. This chain's CDR3 is CASSDKQGINQPQHF. CDR3 DNA: TGTGCCAGCAGTGATAAACAGGGTATCAATCAGCCCCAGCATTTT.

A few counts support this clone. The chain uses TRBV18 and TRBJ2-1; D is unresolved. The CDR3 is 14 amino acids. V dropped 1 base and J dropped 6 bases, with 10 bases sitting between them. Germline V gene sequence: CDR1 KGHSH, CDR2 LQKENI. CDR3 in DNA: TGTGCCAGCTCACCACTAGTGACTTCCAATGAGCAGTTCTTC. This codes for CASSPLVTSNEQFF.

The chain is built from TRBV5-1 and TRBJ1-2; TRBD1 matches at 8 bases. Germline V lookup: CDR1 SGHRS, CDR2 YFSETQ. J gave up 4 bases and V 2 bases, and 1 base lay outside the gene matches. The CDR3 has 13 amino acids. The DNA of the CDR3 is TGCGCCAGCAGCTTTGACAGGGGCTATGGCTACACCTTC. Translation: CASSFDRGYGYTF.